The 31 T cell receptor beta chains reported below all come from one sample, sequenced in a study of cytomegalovirus exposure and HLA in healthy donors. The PCR ran on 60 Vbeta and 13 Jbeta primers. Profiled with immunoSEQ multiplex PCR; TCRdb holds only in-frame clones, not every one. The data show fewer than 150,000 clones, around 73% seen once. Sequences were obtained from PBMCs. These receptors were obtained from a man in his fifties or sixties in good health and CMV-seronegative.

This sequence joins TRBV30 and TRBJ1-1; 9 positions match TRBD1. CDR1 and CDR2 from the germline V gene are GTSNPN and SVGIG (reference sequence). V lost 1 base to trimming and J lost 1 base; unmatched junction nucleotides: 1. The CDR3 sequence is 14 residues long. CDR3 nucleotide sequence: TGTGCCTGGAGTGCGGGACAGGGGAACACTGAAGCTTTCTTT. Encoded protein: CAWSAGQGNTEAFF.

This chain links TRBV11-2 with TRBJ2-7; no reliable D call. CDR1 and CDR2 from the germline V gene are SGHAT and FQNNGV. Trimming removed 4 bases from V and 5 bases from J, with 15 bases in between. This CDR3 is built from 14 residues. The chain's CDR3 is CASSSFGVSDEQYF. DNA for the CDR3: TGTGCCAGCAGCTCCTTTGGTGTTTCAGACGAGCAGTACTTC.

The chain joins TRBV30 to TRBJ2-3, with D perhaps matching TRBD2 (6 bases). The ends were cut back, 3 bases at V and 6 bases at J, with 16 bases in the middle. Germline V lookup: CDR1 GTSNPN, CDR2 SVGIG (reference sequence). The CDR3 runs to 14 residues. The DNA of the CDR3 is TGTGCCTGGAGGACTAGACCTCCTATTGATACGCAGTATTTT. Translation: CAWRTRPPIDTQYF.

The chain links TRBV28 to TRBJ2-2; the D gene is possibly TRBD2 (5 bases). Trimming left V 3 bases short and J 3 bases short, with 8 bases between. The V gene's germline CDR1 is MDHEN and CDR2 SYDVKM. This CDR3 region has 14 residues. The CDR3 spells CASSFSGHTGELFF. CDR3 nucleotides: TGTGCCAGCAGTTTCAGCGGACACACCGGGGAGCTGTTTTTT.

CDR3 DNA: TGTGCCAGCAGTCCGACGGCCCCTGCAGGGCCCCAGCATTTT. It is translated as CASSPTAPAGPQHF. The chain joins TRBV27 to TRBJ1-5; D unresolved. Germline lookup yields CDR1 MNHEY and CDR2 SMNVEV (reference sequence). Trimming cost V 5 bases and J 9 bases, with 17 bases left between them. This CDR3 region has 14 residues.

This clone was detected once. This rearrangement joins TRBV29-1 to TRBJ2-3, with TRBD2 matching 7 bases. The germline gives CDR1 SQVTM, CDR2 ANQGSEA. The ends lost 2 bases at V and 4 bases at J; junction bases unmatched: 12. CDR3 length equals 16 residues. CDR3 in DNA: TGCAGCGTTGAATCGCCTAGCGGCAGATTGGCAGATACGCAGTATTTT. It codes for CSVESPSGRLADTQYF.

The chain carries TRBV9 and TRBJ2-5; 7 bases agree with TRBD1. V was pared by 4 bases and J by 0 bases, with 6 bases of the junction left unmatched. Germline CDR1 SGDLS, CDR2 YYNGEE. The CDR3 has 15 amino acids. The CDR3 sequence is CASSLRDSYQETQYF. For the CDR3, the DNA is TGTGCCAGCAGCTTAAGGGACAGTTACCAAGAGACCCAGTACTTC.

This clone turned up a few times. V is TRBV5-1 and J is TRBJ2-1; 10 bases line up with TRBD2. CDR1 SGHRS and CDR2 YFSETQ come from the germline V gene. Trimming took 5 bases from V and 4 from J; bases not matched to a gene: 6. The CDR3 sequence is 15 residues long. For the CDR3, the DNA is TGCGCCAGCAGGATCGGACTAGCGGAATACAATGAGCAGTTCTTC. It codes for CASRIGLAEYNEQFF. Drawing the rest from reference TRBV5-1 and TRBJ2-1, the complete variable domain is KAGVTQTPRYLIKTRGQQVTLSCSPISGHRSVSWYQQTPGQGLQFLFEYFSETQRNKGNFPGRFSGRQFSNSRSEMNVSTLELGDSALYLCASRIGLAEYNEQFFGPGTRLTVL.

This clone was seen only a few times. The V call is TRBV5-1, the J call TRBJ1-4; D may be TRBD1 (6 bases). This CDR3 contains 14 residues. The V gene's germline CDR1 is SGHRS and CDR2 YFSETQ. V was shortened by 3 bases and J by 4 bases, with 10 bases between the two germline ends. DNA for the CDR3: TGCGCCAGCAGCTCACAGGGTGGTAATGAAAAACTGTTTTTT. Protein product: CASSSQGGNEKLFF.

V is TRBV11-2 and J is TRBJ1-2; D not resolved. The CDR3 runs 15 residues. V lost 0 bases and J 8 bases, leaving 16 bases between the germline ends. CDR1 is SGHAT and CDR2 is FQNNGV in the germline V gene. Written as DNA, the CDR3 is TGTGCCAGCAGCTTAGATTTTGAGGGCTTAAGGGGCTACACCTTC. This translates into CASSLDFEGLRGYTF. Complete variable domain (other parts from reference TRBV11-2 and TRBJ1-2): EAGVAQSPRYKIIEKRQSVAFWCNPISGHATLYWYQQILGQGPKLLIQFQNNGVVDDSQLPKDRFSAERLKGVDSTLKIQPAKLEDSAVYLCASSLDFEGLRGYTFGSGTRLTVV.

DNA of the CDR3: TGCGCCAGCAGCCAAGATTTGGGGGGAAACACTGAAGCTTTCTTT. Amino acid sequence: CASSQDLGGNTEAFF. This chain links TRBV4-3 with TRBJ1-1; perhaps TRBD1 as D (5 bases). CDR1 LGHNA and CDR2 YSLEER come from the germline V gene. The V and J ends lost 0 bases and 2 bases respectively, with 10 bases between them. The CDR3 consists of 15 residues.

The V gene is TRBV6-6, the J gene TRBJ2-3; D is unclear. CDR1 is MNHNY, CDR2 SVGAGI, per germline (reference sequence). V lost 3 bases and J 10 bases, leaving 5 bases between the germline ends. CDR3 length equals 10 residues. CDR3 coding DNA: TGTGCCAGCAGTTATCCGGCGCAGTATTTT. This sequence encodes CASSYPAQYF.

The chain combines TRBV30 with TRBJ1-2, with D unresolved. The ends were cut back, 3 bases at V and 5 bases at J, with 7 bases in the middle. Per germline, CDR1 GTSNPN and CDR2 SVGIG (reference sequence). The CDR3 extends over 11 amino acids. The CDR3 DNA is TGTGCCTGGAGCCGGGGATATGGCTACACCTTC. As protein: CAWSRGYGYTF.

The chain combines TRBV10-3 with TRBJ1-4; perhaps TRBD1 as D (5 bases). V was cut by 1 base and J by 4 bases, with 13 bases left in between. The CDR3 has 16 amino acids. CDR1 ENHRY and CDR2 SYGVKD come from the germline V gene. CDR3 nucleotides: TGTGCCATCAGTGAGTTGGGGGGGTCCGGTAATGAAAAACTGTTTTTT. It codes for CAISELGGSGNEKLFF.

This chain connects TRBV27 to TRBJ2-7, with D possibly being TRBD1 (10 bases). With 5 bases removed from V and 6 bases from J, the gap between germline ends came to 23 bases. Germline V CDR1 and CDR2: MNHEY, SMNVEV (reference sequence). The CDR3 contains 16 residues. This CDR3 is CASSMTGGGRAVEQYF. The CDR3 DNA follows: TGTGCCAGCAGTATGACAGGGGGCGGGAGGGCCGTCGAGCAGTACTTC.

The chain employs TRBV4-1 and TRBJ1-5, with D possibly matching TRBD1 (5 bases). V lost 8 bases, J lost 1 base, and 18 bases lay in between. Germline CDR1 MGHRA, CDR2 YSYEKL. This CDR3 spans 16 amino acids. The CDR3: CASGPPQGASNQPQHF. Here the CDR3 DNA reads TGCGCCAGCGGACCCCCCCAGGGTGCGAGCAATCAGCCCCAGCATTTT.

The V and J genes are TRBV27 and TRBJ1-5; 8 bases map to TRBD1. Germline V gene lookup returns CDR1 MNHEY and CDR2 SMNVEV (reference sequence). The CDR3 is made up of 15 amino acids. The V segment lost 6 bases and the J segment 4 bases; nucleotides outside the gene matches: 8. In DNA, the CDR3 is TGTGCCAGCAGCTTGACAGGGGAGGGGAATCAGCCCCAGCATTTT. This sequence encodes CASSLTGEGNQPQHF.

This chain joins TRBV2 and TRBJ2-1; 8 positions agree with TRBD2. J gave up 5 bases and V 7 bases, and 7 bases lay outside the gene matches. The CDR3 has 14 amino acids. Germline CDR1 SNHLY, CDR2 FYNNEI. CDR3 DNA: TGTGCCAGCATGACGGGAGGGCCAAACAATGAGCAGTTCTTC. Its protein is CASMTGGPNNEQFF.

The chain is built from TRBV18 and TRBJ2-7, with 10 bases identical to TRBD1. J gave up 3 bases and V 6 bases, and 5 bases lay outside the gene matches. Germline CDR1 reads KGHSH; CDR2 reads LQKENI. The CDR3 has 14 amino acids. The DNA for the CDR3 is TGTGCCAGCTCGCTCCGGGACAGGGGCTACGAGCAGTACTTC. Translated: CASSLRDRGYEQYF.

The chain employs TRBV19 and TRBJ2-7; D is possibly TRBD1 (5 bases). The CDR3 spans 15 residues. Trimming removed 3 bases at V and 0 bases at J, with 12 bases between. The germline V gene has CDR1 LNHDA and CDR2 SQIVND (reference sequence). CDR3 coding DNA: TGTGCCAGTAGTATTGGACACCTATACTCCTACGAGCAGTACTTC. Protein sequence: CASSIGHLYSYEQYF.

This chain connects TRBV27 to TRBJ1-2; 10 bases map to TRBD1. J lost 4 bases, V lost 5 bases, and 1 base had no gene match. CDR1 and CDR2 from the germline V gene are MNHEY and SMNVEV (reference sequence). CDR3 size: 13 residues. The CDR3 bases are TGTGCCAGCAGTCGACAGGGGGCCTATGGCTACACCTTC. This gives the protein CASSRQGAYGYTF.

V usage is TRBV28 and J usage is TRBJ1-5; a possible D gene is TRBD1 (5 bases). CDR1 is MDHEN, CDR2 SYDVKM, per germline. The V end was cut by 5 bases, the J end by 2 bases, with 10 bases between. This CDR3 spans 14 amino acids. The CDR3, as DNA: TGTGCCAGCAGTGCCGGGGGGGGCAATCAGCCCCAGCATTTT. Translating gives CASSAGGGNQPQHF.

The V call is TRBV19, the J call TRBJ1-5; perhaps TRBD1 as D (5 bases). The ends were cut back, 7 bases at V and 2 bases at J, with 12 bases in the middle. The CDR3 spans 14 residues. The germline gives CDR1 LNHDA, CDR2 SQIVND (reference sequence). CDR3 nucleotides: TGTGCCAGTACGCTCGGGGGTGGCAATCAGCCCCAGCATTTT. It translates to CASTLGGGNQPQHF.

Comments on this clone: Since no conserved phenylalanine or tryptophan closes the CDR3, a read error is the likely cause. The limits of the CDR3 on the DNA are not certain, so only TCRdb's listed CDR3 is given. The chain couples TRBV30 to TRBJ1-1. The CDR3 is made up of 14 amino acids, end residues included. Germline values: CDR1 GTSNPN, CDR2 SVGIG (reference sequence). The chain's CDR3 is CAWSRGTEGVGLVV.

This chain joins TRBV6-6 and TRBJ1-2, with D possibly TRBD1 on 6 matching bases. Trimming removed 4 bases at V and 4 bases at J, with 13 bases between. From germline, CDR1 is MNHNY and CDR2 SVGAGI (reference sequence). The CDR3 is 14 residues long. The CDR3 bases are TGTGCCAGCAGTTCTACAGGGTTAGGCTATGGCTACACCTTC. Translated: CASSSTGLGYGYTF.

The J gene is TRBJ1-2, the V gene TRBV5-4; no clear D. Trimming left V 4 bases short and J 3 bases short, with 10 bases between. Germline assignment: CDR1 SGHNT and CDR2 YYREEE (reference sequence). The CDR3 is made up of 13 amino acids. CDR3 sequence reads: CASSESDYYGYTF. Written as DNA, the CDR3 is TGTGCCAGCAGCGAATCAGATTACTATGGCTACACCTTC.

The chain recombines TRBV5-4 with TRBJ2-7; the D gene is possibly TRBD2 (5 bases). There are 15 residues in the CDR3. The ends were cut back, 0 bases at V and 3 bases at J, with 13 bases in the middle. Germline V gene lookup returns CDR1 SGHNT and CDR2 YYREEE (reference sequence). CDR3 DNA: TGTGCCAGCAGCTTGGATTCGGCTAGCATCTACGAGCAGTACTTC. Its translation: CASSLDSASIYEQYF.

The chain combines TRBV5-1 with TRBJ1-1, with TRBD1 as a possible D gene (5 bases). Trimming removed 0 bases at V and 5 bases at J, with 20 bases between. The length of the CDR3 is 17 residues. Germline V lookup: CDR1 SGHRS, CDR2 YFSETQ. The DNA of the CDR3 is TGCGCCAGCAGCTTGGGCGTAGGGACGGGGGGATCTACTGAAGCTTTCTTT. Amino acid sequence: CASSLGVGTGGSTEAFF.

The gene calls are TRBV6-5 and TRBJ2-6; a weak D match, TRBD2 (6 bases). The CDR3 is made up of 14 amino acids. V was trimmed by 5 bases and J by 1 base, leaving 6 bases between them. Germline values: CDR1 MNHEY, CDR2 SVGAGI. CDR3 residues: CASSLASGANVLTF. The CDR3 nucleotides read TGTGCCAGCAGTCTAGCGTCTGGGGCCAACGTCCTGACTTTC.

This chain connects TRBV19 to TRBJ2-2; 10 bases agree with TRBD2. CDR3 length equals 14 residues. Trimming removed 9 bases from V and 5 bases from J; junction bases left unmatched: 6. The V gene's germline CDR1 is LNHDA and CDR2 SQIVND (reference sequence). The CDR3 protein is CASSGTSATGELFF. In DNA form, the CDR3 reads TGTGCCAGCTCCGGGACTAGCGCGACCGGGGAGCTGTTTTTT.

The rearrangement uses TRBV7-8 and TRBJ2-5; TRBD1 aligns across 8 bases. CDR1 and CDR2 (germline): SGHVS, FQNEAQ. The CDR3 is 13 amino acids. J gave up 4 bases and V 5 bases, and 3 bases lay outside the gene matches. CDR3 sequence reads: CASSRDRGETQYF. In DNA, the CDR3 is TGTGCCAGCAGCAGAGACAGGGGAGAGACCCAGTACTTC.